This T cell receptor (beta chain) was recovered during a study of cytomegalovirus exposure and HLA in healthy donors (dated by TCRdb to about 2017). A note on the overall study: An earlier analysis of some 600 of the donors reported over 250 Gb of sequence data and 95 million to 140 million unique TCR beta sequences obtained from about 180 million T cells. Every discovery cohort repertoire had been produced on one sequencing platform. An early release covering around 630 HLA-typed donors comprised approximately 300 gigabases of sequencing data and around 80 million unique TCR sequences. The genetic ancestry cluster associated with self-reported Caucasian donors included roughly four fifths of the roughly 390 genotyped donors. Using immunosequencing, the study profiled T cell repertoires from about 610 subjects and related those repertoires to cytomegalovirus serostatus. Among 398 genotyped donors of the cohort, an average of around 240,000 unique TCR beta nucleotide sequences were sequenced per donor, around 20% of them non-productive. An earlier analysis of some 600 of the donors applied high-throughput TCR beta sequencing to assess whether each TCR beta V gene segment acted as functional or pseudogenic. Along with the roughly 700-subject first cohort, a separate validation cohort of around 120 different subjects was used. The study aimed to test whether signatures of past pathogen exposure could be identified by cataloging public T cell receptors. Donor age, sex, ethnicity and CMV serostatus were collected together with the repertoire data. A handful of DR-DQ haplotypes were handled as single units for association and clustering because linkage in the cohort was strong. To study patterns of TCR occurrence, a later analysis re-analyzed previously published TCR beta repertoires from hundreds of donors and added high-resolution HLA genotyping. Rather than using new phenotypic data, the later analysis identified candidate immune exposures from TCR beta sequences and from how often those sequences occurred across donors. In a later genetic analysis, genome-wide SNP genotypes for about 55% of the roughly 670 donors were used, and that subset was treated as a discovery cohort. Typing coverage varied by locus: about 629-640 donors for A, B, C, DRB1 and DQB1; approximately 500 for DQA1; over 600 for DPA1; 400 to 480 for DPB1. To predict cytomegalovirus infection status, the study combined high-throughput TCR immunosequencing, statistical association of individual TCRs with disease status, and machine learning. Both class I and class II loci were covered by HLA typing, at four-digit resolution. Results the study describes overall, beyond this receptor: Strong co-occurrence of HLA alleles, especially DR and DQ, made assigning TCR associations to individual alleles difficult. In both the original and validation cohorts, the classifier was reported to diagnose cytomegalovirus status with high specificity and sensitivity. Correlated functional status among segregating V segments might reflect linkage disequilibrium, but an unknown experimental factor could not be ruled out. Because the 87-base-pair reads could not distinguish some IMGT-functional V segments, including TRBV6-2 and TRBV6-3, those segments were excluded. In a later analysis, most CMV-associated TCR beta chains were found to appear HLA-restricted, with HLA associations seemingly driven largely by CMV exposure. A few of the identified cytomegalovirus-associated TCR beta chains were confirmed in vitro to be specific for cytomegalovirus antigens. In an earlier analysis of 587 of the donors, most TCR beta V segments appeared in productive rearrangements about 87% or about 30% of the time, broadly matching IMGT annotations. A total of 150 or so TCR beta chains were listed by the study as associated with cytomegalovirus. Roughly uniform sequencing depth across donors was assumed in presence/absence analyses, although this assumption may not hold. The sequencing pipeline was judged likely to have produced a cluster of highly shared sequence variants as a technical artifact. At a false discovery rate of 0.05, a later analysis linked under 20,000 TCR beta sequences to specific HLA alleles. A later analysis reported that several top co-occurrence clusters appeared linked to parvovirus B19, influenza, CMV and Epstein-Barr virus. In a later analysis, the rate of TCR association differed among HLA loci, with DRB1 alleles having the most associated TCRs and HLA-C alleles having the fewest. Across donors, most TCR sequences were observed very rarely, whereas some public TCRs were present in many individuals. A later genetic analysis associated a missense DCLRE1C variant with V-gene and J-gene trimming of TCR beta chains, and an independent cohort replicated the association. Compared with equally common non-associated chains, HLA-associated TCR beta chains in a later analysis were more clonally expanded and had lower generation probabilities. According to a later genetic analysis, donors in an Asian-associated ancestry cluster had fewer N-insertions in productive TCRs than the approximately 630-donor mean. Over 15 rarely observed V segments, including chromosome 9 orphons, were excluded from the earlier analysis of 550 to 700 of the donors because counts were too low. HLA typing was unavailable for some donors at each locus, so association tests used only the typed subset. For the cohort, immune exposure information was limited to CMV serostatus. According to the authors, the approach could potentially be generalized to other disease states and immunological phenotypes. A further reported finding was that TCR beta sequences accurately predicted the HLA-A and HLA-B alleles for most subjects in the first cohort. In this cohort, only TCR beta chains were sequenced, and detectable features were limited by the absence of alpha or paired-chain data.

There are 16 amino acids in the CDR3, from cysteine to phenylalanine inclusive. CDR3 DNA only is kept here, 48 bases in frame from base 1. Trimming removed 5 bases from V and 4 bases from J; the gene matches leave 12 bases unexplained. Sequences SGHVS (CDR1) and FQNEAQ (CDR2) are obtained from the germline V gene. Notes on this clone: Its antigen remains undetermined. Per-base quality was not reported, and no clone a single base away is much larger than it.

The receptor library was made with the immunoSEQ multiplex PCR assay. For the multiplex PCR, a mixture combining 60 forward primers for TCR Vbeta segments and 13 reverse primers for TCR Jbeta segments was used. The CDR3 region of rearranged TCR beta genes was amplified from genomic DNA by a multiplex PCR assay. The amplified TCR beta libraries were sequenced on the Illumina HiSeq System as 87-base-pair reads. The authors' analysis ran thus. A later analysis counted approximately 84 million unique TCR beta chains across the 670 or so repertoires, and roughly 11 million of these chains were shared by at least two donors. Raw reads were error-corrected and collapsed into unique sequences by a nearest-neighbor algorithm in which closely related sequences were merged to remove PCR and sequencing errors. CDR3 sequences were aligned to IMGT reference sequences to assign V, D and J gene segments. For a sequence to be retained, a match of at least six nucleotides to both a V gene segment and a J gene segment was required. Rearrangements were called productive when the CDR3 lacked stop codons and stayed in frame with V and J; all others were non-productive. Following IMGT convention, CDR3 was defined as the stretch from the second conserved V-encoded cysteine to the conserved J-encoded phenylalanine. The earlier analysis of 500 to 650 of the donors excluded any sequence lacking an unambiguous match to a single V gene segment. An earlier analysis of under 750 of the donors called V segments functional above 56.7% productive rearrangements and segregating when the between-donor standard deviation exceeded 5%. A statistical classification framework was developed to diagnose cytomegalovirus status using the catalog of TCR beta chain sequences. In a later analysis, TCR nucleotide sequences were compared against IMGT/GENE-DB human TR gene sequences so that V and J genes could be assigned. A later analysis assigned CDR3 sequences and most-parsimonious VDJ recombination scenarios with the TCRdist pipeline. A later analysis defined each TCR beta chain by its CDR3 amino acid sequence plus V-gene family, and excluded reads lacking a unique V-gene family. As a way to deal with suspected cross-contamination and a sequencing artifact, a later analysis dropped 450 to 600 nucleotide sequences that were highly shared and had low generation probability. A later analysis calculated a clonal expansion index for each public chain from normalized within-repertoire ranks of inferred template counts. Generation probabilities in a later analysis came from a VDJ recombination model fitted to out-of-frame rearrangements, and those results were checked against IGoR. In a later analysis, TCR-TCR, TCR-HLA and TCR-CMV co-occurrence was scored with hypergeometric tests, and a repertoire-size bias correction was applied to TCR pairs. In a later analysis, false discovery rates were estimated by permuting HLA or CMV assignments 20 times. A later analysis grouped co-occurring TCRs with DBSCAN, adding TCRdist sequence similarity when clustering within HLA-allele-positive subsets. For co-occurrence clustering, repertoires with fewer than 30,000 or more than 120,000 public chains were excluded, along with five or six repertoires with anomalous nucleotide sharing. As stored in TCRdb, this immuneACCESS dataset retains in-frame rearrangements with V and J assigned. A fraction of the clones does not appear; measured against another copy, unresolved V genes explain less than half of the discrepancy, and the remainder lacks a known reason. V and J calls plus clone size are reproduced from that table; the DNA served to infer D and trimming. The sample records roughly 130,000 clones, around 72% of which are singletons. The top ten hold about 4.3% of the sample.

The cohort was made up of 666 healthy bone marrow donors. At the time of sampling, all cohort members were nominally healthy, though unrecorded immune exposures were likely present. The donor was CMV seropositive and belonged to the group of a few hundred seropositive cohort members. Every donor gave a peripheral blood sample, and the peripheral blood mononuclear cells from that sample were used for TCR beta sequencing. Genomic DNA was extracted from the blood cell samples with the Qiagen DNeasy Blood Extraction Kit. Sequenced: PBMCs. The TCR comes from a man younger than 35 in good health and CMV-seropositive. This chain joins TRBV7-8 to TRBJ1-2, with 8 middle bases fitting TRBD1. The DNA sequence is as follows: TGTGCCAGCAGCGCCCGGGACAGGTCTACCCTCTATGGCTACACCTTC. Its translation reads: CASSARDRSTLYGYTF.